This is a list of T cell receptor beta chains from one sample in a study of cytomegalovirus exposure and HLA in healthy donors. Sequenced by immunoSEQ multiplex PCR; TCRdb stores in-frame clones only, minus some. Of tens of thousands of clones listed, 62% are singletons. The sequencing sample was made of PBMCs. These receptors originate from a male donor in good health and CMV-seropositive. Each CDR3 is given with its conserved first and last residue. The D gene is left open where the match is weak. Some rows mark clone size as missing; the rest say once, few, many or name a class of expanded clone.

-	-	TRBJ1-1	TRBV7-9	CASSIPSGARTEAFF	TGTGCCAGCAGTATCCCGTCGGGAGCCCGCACTGAAGCTTTCTTT
TRBD1	-	TRBJ2-7	TRBV6-1	CVSRGQGGEQYF	TGTGTCAGCCGGGGACAGGGTGGAGAGCAGTACTTC
-	-	TRBJ2-3	TRBV19	CASSIWQGGTDTQYF	TGTGCCAGTAGTATTTGGCAGGGCGGAACAGATACGCAGTATTTT
TRBD2	few	TRBJ2-3	TRBV9	CASSLGLADTDTQYF	TGTGCCAGCAGCCTAGGACTAGCGGACACAGATACGCAGTATTTT
TRBD1	few	TRBJ2-3	TRBV6-5	CASSLRDRGSDTQYF	TGTGCCAGCAGTTTACGGGACAGGGGATCAGATACGCAGTATTTT
-	-	TRBJ2-7	TRBV4-3	CASSQGAGDVYEQYF	TGCGCCAGCAGCCAAGGGGCAGGGGACGTCTACGAGCAGTACTTC
-	-	TRBJ2-7	TRBV5-6	CASSSGYEQYF	TGTGCCAGCAGCTCGGGATACGAGCAGTACTTC
TRBD2	-	TRBJ2-7	TRBV15	CATSGTSGSYEQYF	TGTGCCACCAGCGGGACTAGCGGGTCCTACGAGCAGTACTTC
-	-	TRBJ2-7	TRBV5-6	CASSGTNTYEQYF	TGTGCCAGCAGTGGGACAAATACCTACGAGCAGTACTTC
-	-	TRBJ1-1	TRBV27	CASSLWGPNTEAFF	TGTGCCAGCAGTTTATGGGGGCCGAACACTGAAGCTTTCTTT
-	-	TRBJ2-7	TRBV7-8	CASSVRQSRTYEQYF	TGTGCCAGCAGCGTCCGACAGAGTAGGACCTACGAGCAGTACTTC
TRBD2	once	TRBJ2-7	TRBV29-1	CSVMTSDTYEQYF	TGCAGCGTGATGACTAGCGATACCTACGAGCAGTACTTC
-	-	TRBJ1-1	TRBV6-5	CASTRGGFRNTEAFF	TGTGCCAGCACCCGTGGGGGGTTTAGGAACACTGAAGCTTTCTTT
-	once	TRBJ2-2	TRBV6-5	CASSYEPGPATGELFF	TGTGCCAGCAGTTACGAGCCAGGGCCGGCCACCGGGGAGCTGTTTTTT
TRBD2	-	TRBJ2-5	TRBV7-9	CASSSRGLADPLETQYF	TGTGCCAGCAGCTCCCGCGGACTAGCGGACCCCCTTGAGACCCAGTACTTC
TRBD2	few	TRBJ2-2	TRBV4-3	CASSQAASGANTGELFF	TGCGCCAGCAGCCAAGCGGCTAGCGGGGCGAACACCGGGGAGCTGTTTTTT
-	-	TRBJ1-2	TRBV19	CASRDTSNYGYTF	TGTGCCAGTAGAGACACGTCGAACTATGGCTACACCTTC
-	-	TRBJ1-1	TRBV6-1	CASSEARGTEAFF	TGTGCCAGCAGTGAAGCGCGGGGAACTGAAGCTTTCTTT
-	-	TRBJ1-5	TRBV5-4	CASSLDLGAQPQHF	TGTGCCAGCAGCTTGGATTTAGGGGCTCAGCCCCAGCATTTT
TRBD2	-	TRBJ2-3	TRBV15	CATSTRLAGYTDTQYF	TGTGCCACCAGCACCCGACTAGCGGGGTACACAGATACGCAGTATTTT
-	-	TRBJ2-3	TRBV5-1	CASRLGGDTDTQYF	TGCGCCAGCAGGCTGGGTGGGGACACGGATACGCAGTATTTT
-	-	TRBJ2-5	TRBV5-4	CASSLGLQETQYF	TGTGCCAGCAGCTTGGGTTTACAAGAGACCCAGTACTTC
-	-	TRBJ2-5	TRBV14	CASSQWGRETQYF	TGTGCCAGCAGCCAGTGGGGCCGAGAGACCCAGTACTTC
TRBD2	-	TRBJ2-7	TRBV5-4	CASSSQSGTYEQYF	TGTGCCAGCAGCTCACAAAGCGGGACCTACGAGCAGTACTTC
-	-	TRBJ1-1	TRBV9	CASSPDSNTEAFF	TGTGCCAGCAGCCCCGACTCGAACACTGAAGCTTTCTTT
-	few	TRBJ2-1	TRBV5-1	CATSGDSYNEQFF	TGCGCCACCTCGGGGGACTCCTACAATGAGCAGTTCTTC
-	-	TRBJ1-6	TRBV9	CASSEEDRVSPLHF	TGTGCCAGCAGCGAGGAGGATAGGGTTTCACCCCTCCACTTT
-	-	TRBJ1-5	TRBV18	CASADSYSNQPQHF	TGTGCCAGCGCAGACAGTTATAGCAATCAGCCCCAGCATTTT
TRBD2	-	TRBJ2-7	TRBV14	CASSLGGPSYEQYF	TGTGCCAGCAGCCTGGGAGGGCCGTCCTACGAGCAGTACTTC
-	-	TRBJ1-2	TRBV25-1	CASSVAGTPNYGYTF	TGTGCCAGCAGTGTCGCCGGGACACCGAACTATGGCTACACCTTC
TRBD1	-	TRBJ2-1	TRBV5-1	CASSVLQGSSYNEQFF	TGCGCCAGCAGCGTTCTACAGGGGAGTAGCTACAATGAGCAGTTCTTC
TRBD1	once	TRBJ1-3	TRBV30	CAWTKGGLRFSGNTIYF	TGTGCCTGGACTAAAGGGGGCCTTAGATTCTCTGGAAACACCATATATTTT
-	-	TRBJ2-2	TRBV6-4	CASSSGSDTGELFF	TGTGCCAGCAGCTCAGGGTCGGACACCGGGGAGCTGTTTTTT
-	-	TRBJ2-7	TRBV6-5	CASSYGTSSYYEQYF	TGTGCCAGCAGTTACGGGACTTCTTCTTACTACGAGCAGTACTTC
-	-	TRBJ2-2	TRBV7-3	CASSFLRAGELFF	TGTGCCAGCAGCTTCCTACGTGCCGGGGAGCTGTTTTTT
-	few	TRBJ1-2	TRBV6-5	CASSYRGDGYTF	TGTGCCAGCAGTTACCGGGGGGATGGCTACACCTTC
-	-	TRBJ1-5	TRBV4-1	CASSQDDRSNQPQHF	TGCGCCAGCAGCCAAGACGACAGGAGCAATCAGCCCCAGCATTTT
-	-	TRBJ2-3	TRBV9	CASSVAGRPVTDTQYF	TGTGCCAGCAGCGTAGCGGGTAGACCCGTCACAGATACGCAGTATTTT
-	-	TRBJ1-1	TRBV28	CATPGTGGTEAFF	TGTGCCACCCCCGGGACCGGGGGAACTGAAGCTTTCTTT
-	-	TRBJ2-5	TRBV5-6	CASSSAVQETQYF	TGTGCCAGCAGCTCAGCGGTGCAAGAGACCCAGTACTTC
TRBD1	-	TRBJ1-2	TRBV25-1	CASSGIGTGESYYGYTF	TGTGCCAGCAGTGGGATAGGGACAGGAGAATCATACTATGGCTACACCTTC
-	few	TRBJ2-2	TRBV7-9	CAIDTGELFF	TGTGCCATCGACACCGGGGAGCTGTTTTTT
TRBD1	-	TRBJ1-2	TRBV29-1	CSVEVGRGDYGYTF	TGCAGCGTTGAAGTGGGCAGGGGGGACTATGGCTACACCTTC
-	once	TRBJ2-3	TRBV6-1	CASSEGGVGGDTQYF	TGTGCCAGCAGTGAAGGGGGCGTAGGGGGAGATACGCAGTATTTT
TRBD2	-	TRBJ2-2	TRBV7-3	CASSLGGGLLTGELFF	TGTGCCAGCAGCTTAGGCGGGGGGCTCCTCACCGGGGAGCTGTTTTTT
-	-	TRBJ1-5	TRBV28	CASKEVNAGNQPQHF	TGTGCCAGCAAGGAGGTTAACGCGGGCAATCAGCCCCAGCATTTT
-	-	TRBJ2-7	TRBV28	CASSRGASAYYEQYF	TGTGCCAGCAGTCGGGGAGCTAGCGCCTACTACGAGCAGTACTTC
TRBD2	-	TRBJ2-7	TRBV19	CASSMGTSGYEQYF	TGTGCCAGTAGTATGGGGACTAGCGGATACGAGCAGTACTTC
-	few	TRBJ2-7	TRBV11-2	CASSLGAGEQYF	TGTGCCAGCAGCTTAGGGGCGGGGGAGCAGTACTTC
TRBD1	-	TRBJ2-2	TRBV7-8	CASSPRTGGTGELFF	TGTGCCAGCAGCCCGAGGACAGGGGGCACCGGGGAGCTGTTTTTT
-	-	TRBJ2-5	TRBV7-9	CASSHLREHQETQYF	TGTGCCAGCAGCCACTTAAGGGAGCACCAAGAGACCCAGTACTTC
TRBD2	-	TRBJ2-7	TRBV7-9	CASSFAGAYPYEQYF	TGTGCCAGCAGCTTCGCGGGAGCTTATCCCTACGAGCAGTACTTC
TRBD1	-	TRBJ1-5	TRBV28	CASSSTGTQPQHF	TGTGCCAGCAGTTCGACAGGGACCCAGCCCCAGCATTTT
-	-	TRBJ2-5	TRBV6-6	CASSYGGQETQYF	TGTGCCAGCAGTTACGGGGGGCAAGAGACCCAGTACTTC
TRBD2	-	TRBJ2-2	TRBV5-1	CASSWGGTTNTGELFF	TGCGCCAGCAGCTGGGGGGGGACCACGAACACCGGGGAGCTGTTTTTT
TRBD2	-	TRBJ2-7	TRBV7-8	CASRPLAAAQYF	TGTGCCAGCAGACCTCTAGCGGCGGCTCAGTACTTC
-	-	TRBJ1-3	TRBV18	CASSRGQGNTIYF	TGTGCCAGCTCACGCGGTCAGGGAAACACCATATATTTT
-	-	TRBJ2-2	TRBV9	CASSKAGPPNTGELFF	TGTGCCAGCAGTAAAGCAGGGCCCCCGAACACCGGGGAGCTGTTTTTT
-	-	TRBJ1-2	TRBV28	CASSSVSITGLKGGYTF	TGTGCCAGCAGTTCGGTATCGATTACAGGGCTGAAGGGCGGCTACACCTTC
TRBD1	-	TRBJ1-3	TRBV29-1	CSVGQGGNTIYF	TGCAGCGTTGGACAGGGAGGAAACACCATATATTTT